Below are 30 T cell receptor beta chains sequenced from a single sample in a study of blood T cells in healthy people across ages. A sample-barcoded 5' primer and a J-beta primer mix were used in a second PCR of roughly 6 to 11 cycles. A single record per CDR3 protein comes from TCRdb applying MiXCR to the 5' RACE reads. The sample lists roughly 800,000 distinct CDR3 sequences, about 55% occurring once. Sequenced material: blood. These receptors were taken from a man aged 80 or over in good health.

For the CDR3, the DNA is TGTGCCAGCAGTCTAAACGGGGTGGGCCAGGGGACCCAGTACTTC. Encoded protein: CASSLNGVGQGTQYF. V and J are TRBV12-3 or TRBV12-4 and TRBJ2-5; the D gene could be TRBD1 or TRBD2 (5 bases each). The V end lost 5 bases, the J end lost 7 bases, and 20 bases lay between the germline ends. The CDR3 spans 15 residues.

CDR3 bases: TGTGCCAGCGAACAGGAATCGGGTTTCAACACTGAAGCTTTCTTT. It translates to CASEQESGFNTEAFF. The chain uses TRBV6-1 and TRBJ1-1; the D gene is possibly TRBD1 (5 bases). Trimming took off 8 bases at V and 2 bases at J, with 18 bases between the two ends. The germline CDR1 and CDR2 sequences are MNHNS and SASEGT. CDR3 length equals 15 residues.

This clonotype has just a few counts. This rearrangement joins TRBV7-9 to TRBJ2-7; tentatively, D is TRBD1 or TRBD2 (5 bases each). The CDR3 covers 13 residues. Germline V gene data show CDR1 as SEHNR and CDR2 as FQNEAQ (reference sequence). Trimming cost V 3 bases and J 7 bases, with 13 bases left between them. The CDR3, as DNA: TGTGCCAGCAGCTTCGGGGCCCTTTGGGAGCAGTACTTC. Translation gives CASSFGALWEQYF.

The V and J genes are TRBV18 and TRBJ2-5; D is unresolved. CDR3 length: 13 amino acids. Germline V lookup: CDR1 KGHSH, CDR2 LQKENI. Trimming left V 6 bases short and J 2 bases short, with 10 bases between. The CDR3 protein is CASSPLDQETQYF. CDR3 DNA sequence: TGTGCCAGCTCGCCGCTAGATCAAGAGACCCAGTACTTC.

The chain uses TRBV5-1 and TRBJ2-7, with no clear D. Germline V gene data show CDR1 as SGHRS and CDR2 as YFSETQ. Trimming pared 0 bases from V and 3 bases from J, leaving 13 bases between. This CDR3 contains 15 residues. The DNA for the CDR3 is TGCGCCAGCAGCTTGGAGCCCCAGCTCTTCTACGAGCAGTACTTC. Encoded protein: CASSLEPQLFYEQYF.

The J gene is TRBJ2-4, the V gene TRBV27, with D possibly matching TRBD1 (6 bases). The DNA end lines up better with TRBJ2-7; the J call may be wrong. CDR3 length: 14 amino acids. CDR1 is MNHEY and CDR2 is SMNVEV in the germline V gene (reference sequence). The CDR3 coding sequence is TGTGCCAGCAGTCCCAGTAGAGGACAGTACGAGCAGTACTTC. It codes for CASSPSRGQYEQYF.

This chain joins TRBV20-1 and TRBJ2-4, with 9 bases fitting TRBD2. The J call may be faulty, since TRBJ2-5 better matches the DNA end. The CDR3 covers 14 residues. CDR1 DFQATT and CDR2 SNEGSKA come from the germline V gene (reference sequence). The CDR3 DNA follows: TGCAGTGCTGAGGTTAGCGGGAGTGGTGAGACCCAGTACTTC. Translating it yields CSAEVSGSGETQYF.

The V call is TRBV6-2 or TRBV6-3, the J call TRBJ1-1; D is uncertain. V lost 3 bases to trimming and J lost 9 bases, with 8 bases between them. Germline values: CDR1 MNHEY, CDR2 SVGEGT. CDR3 length equals 11 residues. CDR3 loop: CASSYATKAFF. The CDR3 coding sequence is TGTGCCAGCAGTTATGCGACTAAAGCTTTCTTT.

The rearrangement links TRBV3-1 to TRBJ2-2; TRBD2 aligns across 11 bases. Trimming cost V 4 bases and J 4 bases; bases outside gene matches: 2. The CDR3 is 15 amino acids. Germline-derived CDR1 and CDR2 are LGHDT and YNNKEL (reference sequence). Here the CDR3 reads CASSRGTSGTGELFF. In DNA form, the CDR3 reads TGTGCCAGCAGCCGCGGGACTAGCGGCACCGGGGAGCTGTTTTTT.

In its sample, this clonotype was seen a few times. CDR3 in amino acids: CACRGRWGEKLFF. The CDR3 DNA is TGTGCCTGTCGGGGGCGATGGGGTGAAAAACTGTTTTTT. The rearrangement uses TRBV27 and TRBJ1-4; a weak D match, TRBD1 (6 bases). Trimming pared 11 bases from V and 7 bases from J, leaving 17 bases between. The CDR3 is made up of 13 amino acids. CDR1 and CDR2 (germline): MNHEY, SMNVEV (reference sequence).

The J gene is TRBJ1-2, the V gene TRBV19; no firm D call. Germline CDR1 reads LNHDA; CDR2 reads SQIVND (reference sequence). This CDR3 region has 14 residues. Trimming removed 7 bases from V and 8 bases from J, with 20 bases in between. The CDR3 DNA sequence: TGTGCCAGTAATTCGGCGCCTTTTGAAGGAGGCTACACCTTC. It encodes CASNSAPFEGGYTF.

In its sample, this clonotype was seen a few times. The CDR3 protein is CASSRGTGDTDTQYF. CDR3 nucleotide sequence: TGTGCCAGCAGCCGCGGGACAGGTGACACAGATACGCAGTATTTT. The chain combines TRBV4-2 with TRBJ2-3; 8 bases are a match to TRBD1. The germline CDR1 and CDR2 sequences are LGHNA and YNFKEQ. V was pared by 4 bases and J by 2 bases, with 5 bases of the junction left unmatched. This CDR3 spans 15 amino acids.

The sample holds one count of this clonotype. The CDR3 region has the DNA TGTGCCAGCAGCGCTCGACTTGTTATACAAGAGACCCAGTACTTC. Residues: CASSARLVIQETQYF. V usage is TRBV7-8 and J usage is TRBJ2-5; D unclear. The CDR3 runs to 15 residues. Germline-derived CDR1 and CDR2 are SGHVS and FQNEAQ. Deletions cut 5 bases from V and 2 bases from J, with 15 bases between.

The gene calls are TRBV13 and TRBJ1-3; D remains unclear. Per the germline V gene, CDR1 is PRHDT and CDR2 is FYEKMQ (reference sequence). CDR3 length equals 14 residues. With 5 bases removed from V and 7 bases from J, the gap between germline ends came to 15 bases. The CDR3 loop reads CASSPRVGGNTIYF. CDR3 DNA sequence: TGTGCCAGCAGCCCCCGGGTCGGAGGGAACACCATATATTTT.

The chain couples TRBV21-1 to TRBJ1-4; TRBD1, the D gene given by the table, was not confirmed from the DNA. TRBV21-1 is noted as a pseudogene. The CDR3 has 13 residues. The CDR3 region has the DNA TGTGCCAGGGACAGGGGATCTAATGAAAAACTGTTTTTT. It yields the protein CARDRGSNEKLFF.

This clonotype was detected a few times. This chain links TRBV29-1 with TRBJ2-5; the D gene is possibly TRBD1 (7 bases). The CDR3 contains 12 residues. Germline CDR1 and CDR2: SQVTM and ANQGSEA. Trimming cost V 7 bases and J 2 bases, with 11 bases left between them. Here the CDR3 DNA reads TGCAGCGGAGCAGGGGGGCAAGAGACCCAGTACTTC. Its translation is CSGAGGQETQYF.

This clonotype has just one count. This sequence joins TRBV7-2 and TRBJ1-6, with 8 bases aligning to TRBD1. The V segment lost 5 bases and the J segment 7 bases; nucleotides outside the gene matches: 7. Germline V gene lookup returns CDR1 SGHTA and CDR2 FQGNSA. The CDR3 has 15 residues. CDR3 in amino acids: CASSPRGQGNSPLHF. The CDR3 DNA reads as TGTGCCAGCAGCCCACGTGGACAGGGAAATTCACCCCTCCACTTT.

The chain links TRBV2 to TRBJ1-5; no reliable D call. Germline CDR1 SNHLY, CDR2 FYNNEI. The CDR3 spans 14 residues. V lost 3 bases and J lost 5, with 11 bases in between. The CDR3 region is CASSEGGRDQPQHF. The CDR3, as DNA: TGTGCCAGCAGTGAGGGAGGCCGGGATCAGCCCCAGCATTTT.

The J gene is TRBJ2-1, the V gene TRBV7-9, with D perhaps matching TRBD1 (6 bases). The CDR3 is made up of 10 amino acids. Trimming pared 4 bases from V and 13 bases from J, leaving 8 bases between. Looked up from germline, CDR1 is SEHNR and CDR2 is FQNEAQ (reference sequence). Here the CDR3 DNA reads TGTGCCAGCAGCTACAGGGATCAGTTCTTC. It is translated as CASSYRDQFF.

The chain couples TRBV10-3 to TRBJ2-1, with 8 bases identical to TRBD2. The CDR3 runs to 15 residues. Germline CDR1 is ENHRY and CDR2 is SYGVKD. V lost 3 bases, J lost 10 bases, and 11 bases stayed unmatched. The CDR3 DNA follows: TGTGCCATCAGTGAAGTGCCCAGCGGGGGTAGGGAGCAGTTCTTC. Its translation is CAISEVPSGGREQFF.

This clonotype came up a few times. The rearrangement uses TRBV20-1 and TRBJ1-5, with D possibly matching TRBD1 (5 bases). CDR3 length: 14 amino acids. V dropped 5 bases and J dropped 3 bases, with 14 bases sitting between them. CDR1 is DFQATT, CDR2 SNEGSKA, per germline (reference sequence). The CDR3 here is CSAPPRGFNQPQHF. The CDR3 nucleotides are TGCAGTGCTCCCCCCCGGGGGTTCAATCAGCCCCAGCATTTT.

This chain joins TRBV6-5 and TRBJ2-2, with 9 nucleotides matching TRBD2. J lost 4 bases, V lost 2 bases, and 17 bases had no gene match. Germline CDR1 is MNHEY and CDR2 is SVGAGI. This CDR3 is built from 20 residues. The CDR3 is CASSYPKMVAGVGSTGELFF. CDR3 in DNA: TGTGCCAGCAGTTACCCCAAGATGGTAGCGGGAGTGGGGAGCACCGGGGAGCTGTTTTTT.

The chain combines TRBV6-5 with TRBJ1-1, with TRBD1 matching over 7 bases. With 6 bases clipped from V and 6 bases from J, the junction kept 7 bases outside the gene matches. Germline values: CDR1 MNHEY, CDR2 SVGAGI. This CDR3 has 13 residues. This CDR3 is CASRRQDRPEAFF. The CDR3 nucleotides are TGTGCCAGCAGACGCCAGGACAGGCCTGAAGCTTTCTTT.

The chain combines TRBV20-1 with TRBJ2-1; possibly TRBD1 or TRBD2 for D (6 bases each). The J call may not be correct, given that the DNA end is closer to TRBJ2-7. CDR3 length equals 12 residues. Germline values: CDR1 DFQATT, CDR2 SNEGSKA (reference sequence). The CDR3 DNA is TGCAGTGCTGGGGGGCCTTACAATGAGCAGTACTTC. Translation gives CSAGGPYNEQYF.

The J gene is TRBJ2-5, the V gene TRBV7-9; D gene ambiguous. The CDR3 length is 15 residues. Trimming pared 2 bases from V and 3 bases from J, leaving 13 bases between. In germline, CDR1 is SEHNR, CDR2 FQNEAQ (reference sequence). Here the CDR3 reads CASSLLLTGEETQYF. CDR3 nucleotide sequence: TGTGCCAGCAGCTTACTACTAACGGGTGAAGAGACCCAGTACTTC.

This chain connects TRBV7-2 to TRBJ2-1; 11 bases map to TRBD2. The V gene's germline CDR1 is SGHTA and CDR2 FQGNSA. The CDR3 totals 15 residues. The J segment lost 2 bases and the V segment lost 5 bases, leaving 2 bases of the junction unmatched. CDR3 loop: CASSISGRAYNEQFF. The CDR3 DNA is TGTGCCAGCAGCATTAGCGGGAGGGCCTACAATGAGCAGTTCTTC.

The genes are TRBV18 and TRBJ2-1, with D perhaps being TRBD1 or TRBD2 (5 bases each). Germline lookup yields CDR1 KGHSH and CDR2 LQKENI. The CDR3 covers 13 residues. Between the trimmed V and J ends, which lost 3 bases and 6 bases, there was a span of 9 bases. For the CDR3, the DNA is TGTGCCAGCTCACCCGGGACGGCCAATGAGCAGTTCTTC. Its translation: CASSPGTANEQFF.

V is TRBV2 and J is TRBJ2-6, with TRBD2 matching 8 bases. Germline CDR1 is SNHLY and CDR2 is FYNNEI. The CDR3 is 15 residues long. V trimming: 8 bases; J trimming: 7 bases; junction bases outside the gene matches: 10. CDR3 protein: CASSAGAGVANVLTF. DNA of the CDR3: TGTGCCAGCTCCGCGGGAGCGGGAGTCGCCAACGTCCTGACTTTC.

CDR3 nucleotide sequence: TGTGCCAGCAGGGACAGGGGAACGGGTGAAGCTTTCTTT. Protein: CASRDRGTGEAFF. The rearrangement joins TRBV2 to TRBJ1-1, with 9 bases lining up with TRBD1. Germline lookup yields CDR1 SNHLY and CDR2 FYNNEI. The CDR3 has 13 amino acids. V shed 6 bases and J 7 bases; nucleotides not matched to a gene: 6.

The V call is TRBV7-9, the J call TRBJ2-5, with TRBD1 identical over 10 bases. The DNA end is more similar to TRBJ2-7, so the J call may be wrong. The germline V gene has CDR1 SEHNR and CDR2 FQNEAQ (reference sequence). The CDR3 runs 15 residues. The CDR3 sequence is CATLKSGTGADEQYF. CDR3 DNA sequence: TGTGCCACCTTAAAGTCCGGGACAGGGGCGGACGAGCAGTACTTC.